The 2 T cell receptor beta chains below come from one sample, sequenced in a study of CD8 T cells in ankylosing spondylitis. TCRdb passed the 5' RACE reads through MiXCR, listing each CDR3 protein once. The repertoire has a few hundred thousand distinct CDR3 sequences, roughly a tenth of them found once; the top ten carry under 25%. The sequenced material came from blood, either unsorted or a sorted T cell fraction (not recorded which). The receptors here all came from a male donor with ankylosing spondylitis or in good health (not recorded which).

This clonotype has a handful of counts. The rearrangement links TRBV29-1 to TRBJ1-5, with 9 bases aligning to TRBD1. Germline-derived CDR1 and CDR2 are SQVTM and ANQGSEA. The ends lost 5 bases at V and 7 bases at J; junction bases unmatched: 12. The CDR3 totals 15 residues. The CDR3 spells CSVKTGTGIGQPQHF. DNA of the CDR3: TGCAGCGTTAAAACCGGGACAGGGATCGGGCAGCCCCAGCATTTT. The whole variable domain, filled in from reference TRBV29-1 and TRBJ1-5, reads SAVISQKPSRDICQRGTSLTIQCQVDSQVTMMFWYRQQPGQSLTLIATANQGSEATYESGFVIDKFPISRPNLTFSTLTVSNMSPEDSSIYLCSVKTGTGIGQPQHFGDGTRLSIL.

This clonotype occurred many times. The chain couples TRBV9 to TRBJ2-6; D is perhaps TRBD2 (7 bases). With 2 bases removed from V and 1 base from J, the gap between germline ends came to 13 bases. CDR3 length: 17 residues. Germline loops: CDR1 SGDLS, CDR2 YYNGEE. The CDR3 here is CASSVKGGVSGANVLTF. The CDR3 region has the DNA TGTGCCAGCAGCGTTAAAGGGGGGGTTTCTGGGGCCAACGTCCTGACTTTC.